This TCR beta chain was recovered during a study of a mutant IDH1 vaccine in newly diagnosed glioma. Study background: Earlier care involved radiotherapy, temozolomide, or both, and the majority received both.

General observations from the study: Vaccination elicited immune responses in 93.3% of patients.

Turning to this clone: Its matching antigen is unknown.

Time point reported: week 35, safety follow-up. Vaccination used 300 ug of mutant IDH1 20-mer peptide per dose, with topical imiquimod. Method: immunoSEQ multiplex PCR; TCRdb's copy keeps in-frame clones and lacks some. The table includes about 29,000 clones, roughly 76% detected once. CDR3 length: 15 residues. Trimming at V came to 5 bases and at J to 6 bases, leaving 8 bases not matched to a gene. CDR1 and CDR2 (germline): SGHTA, FQGNSA. This material consisted of PBMCs, taken from a glioma patient whose treatment included an IDH1 peptide vaccine. The TCR comes from a man aged 50-59 years with glioma. This rearrangement joins TRBV7-2 to TRBJ1-4, with 8 bases aligning to TRBD1. The CDR3 is CASSRSAGGDEKLFF. CDR3 in DNA: TGTGCCAGCAGCCGAAGCGCAGGGGGCGATGAAAAACTGTTTTTT. Full variable domain (rest looked up from reference TRBV7-2 and TRBJ1-4): GAGVSQSPSNKVTEKGKDVELRCDPISGHTALYWYRQSLGQGLEFLIYFQGNSAPDKSGLPSDRFSAERTGGSVSTLTIQRTQQEDSAVYLCASSRSAGGDEKLFFGSGTQLSVL.